Each of the 15 T cell receptor beta chains below was sequenced from the same sample in a study of regulatory T cells in long-lasting Graves disease. For TCR beta, libraries came from iRepertoire HTBI primers and Arm-PCR of CDR3 regions. MiXCR, applied by TCRdb to the multiplex PCR reads, yields one record per CDR3 protein. This sample carries about 530,000 distinct CDR3 sequences, about 16% of them seen once, and the ten largest clones take around 25%. Time point defined: newly diagnosed GD, antithyroid drugs for less than 3 months. From RNA extracted from PBMCs, the TCR library was made. The same specimen was also included in a second study, on T cells in Graves' hyperthyroidism and ophthalmopathy.

The sequenced sample was peripheral blood mononuclear cells (PBMCs), obtained at new diagnosis, from a patient treated with antithyroid drugs. Receptor source: a woman aged 35-65 years with Graves disease.

This clonotype has only a few counts. The chain has TRBV2 and TRBJ1-4, with no clear D. The CDR3 sequence is 15 residues long. Deletions cut 4 bases from V and 5 bases from J, with 14 bases between. Germline V gene lookup returns CDR1 SNHLY and CDR2 FYNNEI. The CDR3 region is CASSGEVLGNEKLFF. CDR3 coding DNA: TGTGCCAGCAGTGGGGAGGTCCTTGGGAATGAAAAACTGTTTTTT.

The chain couples TRBV6-5 to TRBJ1-4, with 7 positions matching TRBD1. The germline V gene has CDR1 MNHEY and CDR2 SVGAGI. The V and J ends lost 2 bases and 7 bases, in that order; junction bases with no gene match: 7. The CDR3 is 15 amino acids. The CDR3, as DNA: TGTGCCAGCAGTTACCAAAAGGGGGCCGGTGAAAAACTGTTTTTT. Translation gives CASSYQKGAGEKLFF.

This clonotype has at least ten counts. The chain recombines TRBV24-1 with TRBJ1-1; maybe TRBD1 (5 bases). Looked up from germline, CDR1 is KGHDR and CDR2 is SFDVKD. The CDR3 is 12 residues long. Trimming took off 3 bases at V and 7 bases at J, with 8 bases between the two ends. The CDR3 protein is CATSDRQGEAFF. The CDR3 nucleotides are TGTGCCACCAGTGATAGGCAGGGTGAAGCTTTCTTT.

This clonotype was detected many times. CDR3 amino acids: CASSPTGTEAFF. As DNA, the CDR3 is TGTGCCAGCAGTCCGACAGGTACCGAAGCTTTCTTT. The genes are TRBV12-3 or TRBV12-4 and TRBJ1-1; a possible D gene is TRBD1 (6 bases). V gave up 5 bases and J gave up 8 bases, with 12 bases separating them. This CDR3 is 12 amino acids long.

Many counts were recorded for this clonotype. CDR3 residues: CASSPGSTAYTQYF. The CDR3 region has the DNA TGTGCCAGCAGCCCCGGGTCCACGGCCTATACGCAGTATTTT. J is TRBJ2-3 and V is TRBV7-2; D is unresolved. CDR1 is SGHTA, CDR2 FQGNSA, per germline. The CDR3 has 14 residues. The V end lost 5 bases, the J end lost 7 bases, and 16 bases lay between the germline ends.

On this clonotype: Sequence at one end of the junction differs from germline and may be a read error. This sequence joins TRBV19 and TRBJ2-3; TRBD2 agrees at 9 bases. CDR3 length: 17 amino acids. Germline-derived CDR1 and CDR2 are LNHDA and SQIVND (reference sequence). The CDR3: CACSIMAGGTRTDTQYF. In DNA, the CDR3 is TGTGCCTGTAGTATAATGGCGGGGGGGACGAGGACAGATACGCAGTATTTT.

This clonotype appeared many times. The chain employs TRBV15 and TRBJ1-1, with D maybe TRBD1 (6 bases). V lost 0 bases and J lost 6, with 17 bases in between. The CDR3 sequence is 16 residues long. CDR1 and CDR2 (germline): LNHNV, YYDKDF (reference sequence). The chain's CDR3 is CATSRDLQGEGSEAFF. Here the CDR3 DNA reads TGTGCCACCAGCAGAGATTTACAGGGAGAAGGCTCTGAAGCTTTCTTT.

This clonotype occurred many times. V is TRBV12-3 or TRBV12-4 and J is TRBJ1-1; the match to TRBD1 covers 9 bases. This CDR3 spans 14 amino acids. Trimming took 4 bases from V and 6 from J; bases not matched to a gene: 6. The chain's CDR3 is CASSSSGTGPEAFF. The CDR3 DNA follows: TGTGCCAGCAGTTCCTCGGGGACAGGGCCTGAAGCTTTCTTT.

This clonotype was recorded many times. The CDR3 DNA sequence: TGTGCCAGCAGTCCAAGGGGGGCGAGCTACGAGCAGTACTTC. This translates into CASSPRGASYEQYF. The chain uses TRBV7-9 and TRBJ2-7; D tentatively reads TRBD1 or TRBD2 (6 bases each). Trimming removed 6 bases from V and 3 bases from J, with 15 bases in between. The CDR3 has 14 amino acids. The V gene's germline CDR1 is SEHNR and CDR2 FQNEAQ (reference sequence).

The chain carries TRBV9 and TRBJ2-1; tentative D call: TRBD1 (5 bases). Germline CDR1 is SGDLS and CDR2 is YYNGEE. Trimming took 4 bases from V and 6 from J, leaving 20 bases between them. CDR3 length: 16 residues. Here the CDR3 reads CASSPTHRSDTNEQFF. The CDR3 coding sequence is TGTGCCAGCAGCCCGACGCACAGGTCGGATACCAATGAGCAGTTCTTC.

This chain links TRBV19 with TRBJ1-1; maybe TRBD1 (6 bases). Trimming took off 0 bases at V and 4 bases at J, with 18 bases between the two ends. This CDR3 comprises 17 residues. Germline CDR1 is LNHDA and CDR2 is SQIVND (reference sequence). In DNA form, the CDR3 reads TGTGCCAGTAGTATAGAGGTCCGTTGGGGGCGGGGCACTGAAGCTTTCTTT. Translated, it gives CASSIEVRWGRGTEAFF.

V and J are TRBV12-3 or TRBV12-4 and TRBJ1-4, with D maybe TRBD1 (5 bases). V shed 6 bases and J shed 0 bases, with 8 bases lying between them. The length of the CDR3 is 14 residues. The CDR3 DNA reads TGTGCCAGCAGGGGGGAGGCAACTAATGAAAAACTGTTTTTT. The encoded protein is CASRGEATNEKLFF.

This clonotype was seen many times. The J gene is TRBJ2-1, the V gene TRBV3-1; D might be TRBD1 or TRBD2, each matching 5 bases. Trimming cost V 0 bases and J 8 bases, with 14 bases left between them. CDR1 is LGHDT and CDR2 is YNNKEL in the germline V gene (reference sequence). The CDR3 covers 15 residues. The chain's CDR3 is CASSQEYGGRHEQFF. CDR3 coding DNA: TGTGCCAGCAGCCAAGAATATGGGGGTAGGCATGAGCAGTTCTTC.

This clonotype has a handful of counts. The V and J genes are TRBV9 and TRBJ1-1; D unresolved. V lost 4 bases, J lost 5 bases, and 24 bases lay in between. Germline loops: CDR1 SGDLS, CDR2 YYNGEE. This CDR3 comprises 17 residues. The CDR3 region has the DNA TGTGCCAGCAGCCCGAGAGGGCCCGGCCCCTGGGGAACTGAAGCTTTCTTT. It codes for CASSPRGPGPWGTEAFF. Using reference TRBV9 and TRBJ1-1 for the parts outside the CDR3, the full variable domain is DSGVTQTPKHLITATGQRVTLRCSPRSGDLSVYWYQQSLDQGLQFLIQYYNGEERAKGNILERFSAQQFPDLHSELNLSSLELGDSALYFCASSPRGPGPWGTEAFFGQGTRLTVV.

This rearrangement joins TRBV7-9 to TRBJ1-4, with D unresolved. Trimming stripped 5 bases from V and 8 bases from J, with 18 bases between. From germline, CDR1 is SEHNR and CDR2 FQNEAQ (reference sequence). CDR3 length: 15 amino acids. The CDR3 is CASSPLALGVEKLFF. Here the CDR3 DNA reads TGTGCCAGCAGCCCGCTTGCCCTGGGTGTCGAAAAACTGTTTTTT.